This T cell receptor beta chain was profiled in a study of cytomegalovirus exposure and HLA in healthy donors. This clone is a singleton in its sample. What it binds is not known. Primers: 60 Vbeta forward and 13 Jbeta reverse. The data were produced by immunoSEQ multiplex PCR, yet TCRdb's version contains in-frame clones alone and is incomplete. The repertoire holds over 150,000 clones, with approximately 79% as singletons. Study results and limitations: A few chains linked to CMV were shown in vitro to be specific for CMV antigens.

Germline CDR1 reads SGDLS; CDR2 reads YYNGEE. Trimming took 7 bases from V and 2 from J, leaving 13 bases between them. This CDR3 is built from 13 residues. The receptor was isolated from a human donor in good health. The V and J genes are TRBV9 and TRBJ2-7; D is ambiguous. Source material: PBMCs. This CDR3 is CASYLIVAYEQYF. The CDR3 DNA follows: TGTGCCAGCTACCTGATAGTAGCCTACGAGCAGTACTTC.